This is a list of T cell receptor beta chains from one sample in a study of blood T cell repertoires in COVID-19. Profiling relied on immunoSEQ multiplex PCR, and the TCRdb table lists in-frame clones only, not all of them. The repertoire holds 90,000 to 120,000 clones, with roughly 70% as singletons. Sequencing was performed on peripheral blood. The receptor source for this set is a woman in her 40s with acute or convalescent COVID-19. Both conserved end residues are part of each CDR3. The D gene is left open where the match is weak. Part of the rows lack a size; the others show once, few, many or a class for expanded clones.

V gene	D gene	J gene	clone size	CDR3 protein	CDR3 DNA
TRBV7-2	NA	TRBJ2-3	NA	CASSIGYSRTDTQYF	TGTGCCAGCAGCATAGGGTACAGCCGCACAGATACGCAGTATTTT
TRBV25-1	TRBD2	TRBJ2-2	NA	CASSRLAGGTFTGELFF	TGTGCCAGCAGTAGACTAGCGGGGGGGACATTTACCGGGGAGCTGTTTTTT
TRBV18	TRBD1	TRBJ1-4	NA	CASSPRPGGREKLFF	TGTGCCAGCTCACCAAGGCCAGGGGGAAGGGAAAAACTGTTTTTT
TRBV6-4	TRBD2	TRBJ2-3	NA	CASSDQAGSTDTQYF	TGTGCCAGCAGTGATCAAGCGGGGAGCACAGATACGCAGTATTTT
TRBV6-5	NA	TRBJ1-3	NA	CASRPGIAGNTIYF	TGTGCCAGCAGACCGGGTATCGCTGGAAACACCATATATTTT
TRBV18	NA	TRBJ1-2	NA	CASSPIVESYGYTF	TGTGCCAGCTCACCTATCGTAGAAAGCTATGGCTACACCTTC
TRBV7-9	TRBD1	TRBJ1-6	NA	CASREKGTGLNSPLHF	TGTGCCAGCAGGGAAAAAGGGACAGGGTTGAATTCACCCCTCCACTTT
TRBV27	TRBD2	TRBJ2-7	NA	CASSPYSGGGDYEQYF	TGTGCCAGCAGTCCGTATAGCGGGGGGGGAGACTACGAGCAGTACTTC
TRBV7-8	TRBD1	TRBJ2-7	NA	CASSPTTHKLTGVEQYF	TGTGCCAGCAGCCCCACCACTCACAAACTTACAGGGGTCGAGCAGTACTTC
TRBV5-4	NA	TRBJ1-4	NA	CASSLGAGRTNEKLFF	TGTGCCAGCAGCTTGGGGGCGGGTCGGACTAATGAAAAACTGTTTTTT
TRBV28	TRBD2	TRBJ2-2	NA	CASSKTSGGNTGELFF	TGTGCCAGCAGTAAGACTAGCGGGGGGAACACCGGGGAGCTGTTTTTT
TRBV4-1	TRBD2	TRBJ2-2	NA	CASSQLASGGLSGELFF	TGCGCCAGCAGCCAACTCGCTAGCGGGGGGTTGTCCGGGGAGCTGTTTTTT
TRBV6-5	NA	TRBJ1-6	NA	CASSYPGRSPLHF	TGTGCCAGCAGTTACCCAGGGCGTTCACCCCTCCACTTT
TRBV29-1	NA	TRBJ2-6	NA	CSVGTGGANVLTF	TGCAGCGTGGGAACAGGGGGGGCCAACGTCCTGACTTTC
TRBV9	NA	TRBJ2-7	NA	CASSAGGDYEQYF	TGTGCCAGCAGTGCGGGTGGGGACTACGAGCAGTACTTC
TRBV10-2	TRBD1	TRBJ2-5	NA	CASRGTGGLETQYF	TGCGCCAGCAGAGGGACAGGGGGATTAGAGACCCAGTACTTC
TRBV6-6	TRBD1	TRBJ1-1	few	CASSYSKRQGNTEAFF	TGTGCCAGCAGTTACTCGAAACGACAGGGAAACACTGAAGCTTTCTTT
TRBV9	TRBD1	TRBJ2-2	NA	CASSAGQGGGELFF	TGTGCCAGCAGCGCCGGACAGGGCGGCGGGGAGCTGTTTTTT
TRBV29-1	NA	TRBJ2-3	NA	CSVEDPPTAYTDTQYF	TGCAGCGTTGAAGATCCCCCGACAGCTTACACAGATACGCAGTATTTT
TRBV6-2/TRBV6-3	NA	TRBJ2-5	NA	CASSGIRGTQYF	TGTGCCAGCAGCGGGATCCGGGGGACCCAGTACTTC
TRBV12-3/TRBV12-4	NA	TRBJ2-7	NA	CASSSQSEQYF	TGTGCCAGCAGTTCCCAATCCGAGCAGTACTTC
TRBV24-1	NA	TRBJ1-1	NA	CATSAGTEAFF	TGTGCCACCAGTGCGGGGACTGAAGCTTTCTTT
TRBV27	NA	TRBJ1-1	NA	CASRPGRGAEAFF	TGTGCCAGCAGGCCGGGGAGGGGGGCTGAAGCTTTCTTT
TRBV19	NA	TRBJ1-5	NA	CASSYREGQPQHF	TGTGCCAGTAGTTACAGGGAGGGGCAGCCCCAGCATTTT
TRBV15	TRBD1	TRBJ1-6	NA	CATSRGQGDSPLHF	TGTGCCACCAGCAGAGGGCAGGGGGATTCACCCCTCCACTTT
TRBV7-2	TRBD2	TRBJ2-3	NA	CASSLGRLAGGTDTQYF	TGTGCCAGCAGCTTAGGGCGACTAGCGGGGGGCACAGATACGCAGTATTTT
TRBV27	NA	TRBJ1-6	NA	CASSITGKGNSPLHF	TGTGCCAGCAGTATTACAGGGAAAGGAAATTCACCCCTCCACTTT
TRBV4-1	NA	TRBJ2-7	NA	CASSRREGDEQYF	TGCGCCAGCAGCCGAAGGGAAGGGGACGAGCAGTACTTC
TRBV12-3/TRBV12-4	NA	TRBJ1-2	NA	CASSLLRSYGYTF	TGTGCCAGCAGTTTATTGCGGAGCTATGGCTACACCTTC
TRBV27	NA	TRBJ2-7	NA	CASKNGVYPYEQYF	TGTGCCAGCAAAAACGGAGTATACCCCTACGAGCAGTACTTC
TRBV13	TRBD1	TRBJ1-1	many	CASSLAGQGFDRMGTEAFF	TGTGCCAGCAGCTTAGCGGGACAGGGCTTCGACCGGATGGGCACTGAAGCTTTCTTT
TRBV2	NA	TRBJ2-3	NA	CASKVRGATDTQYF	TGTGCCAGCAAGGTCCGGGGGGCTACAGATACGCAGTATTTT
TRBV10-1	NA	TRBJ1-1	once	CATAALQGGEAFF	TGCGCCACCGCGGCCCTACAGGGTGGTGAAGCTTTCTTT
TRBV10-3	TRBD2	TRBJ2-3	NA	CAISPSGGTDTQYF	TGTGCCATCAGCCCTAGCGGGGGGACAGATACGCAGTATTTT
TRBV6-5	NA	TRBJ1-1	once	CASSTRVAPSAFF	TGTGCCAGCAGTACACGGGTGGCCCCCTCGGCTTTCTTT
TRBV5-1	TRBD1	TRBJ1-1	NA	CASSFGTGNTEAFF	TGCGCCAGCAGCTTCGGGACAGGGAACACTGAAGCTTTCTTT
TRBV19	NA	TRBJ1-2	many	CASTPSGGGYTF	TGTGCCAGTACCCCCTCGGGGGGCGGCTACACCTTC
TRBV10-3	NA	TRBJ2-3	NA	CAISEFNGGTTDTQYF	TGTGCCATCAGTGAATTCAACGGGGGAACTACAGATACGCAGTATTTT
TRBV12-5	TRBD1	TRBJ2-1	NA	CASGSTGTGRNEQFF	TGTGCTAGTGGTTCCACCGGGACAGGGAGAAATGAGCAGTTCTTC
TRBV12-3/TRBV12-4	NA	TRBJ2-7	many	CASSRTGRGWQYF	TGTGCCAGCAGTAGGACAGGGAGGGGTTGGCAGTACTTC
TRBV2	NA	TRBJ1-2	NA	CASSEAEAHYYGYTF	TGTGCCAGCAGTGAAGCAGAGGCCCATTACTATGGCTACACCTTC
TRBV20-1	TRBD2	TRBJ2-5	NA	CSASPRGLAGGHSWPSQETQYF	TGCAGTGCTAGTCCCCGGGGACTAGCGGGGGGGCATTCTTGGCCCTCACAGGAGACCCAGTACTTC
TRBV6-2/TRBV6-3	TRBD1	TRBJ2-7	NA	CASSSRDRVPEQYF	TGTGCCAGCAGTTCCCGGGACAGGGTACCCGAGCAGTACTTC
TRBV28	NA	TRBJ2-3	NA	CASSARGGQDTQYF	TGTGCCAGCAGTGCACGTGGAGGCCAAGATACGCAGTATTTT
TRBV27	TRBD2	TRBJ2-1	NA	CASSFYGGALYNEQFF	TGTGCCAGCAGTTTCTACGGGGGGGCGCTTTACAATGAGCAGTTCTTC
TRBV7-3	TRBD2	TRBJ2-1	NA	CASSTGTSGEQFF	TGTGCCAGCAGCACCGGGACTAGCGGTGAGCAGTTCTTC
TRBV15	TRBD2	TRBJ2-5	NA	CATSRPGASGSPPLRYF	TGTGCCACCAGCAGGCCCGGGGCTAGCGGGAGCCCACCTTTGAGGTACTTC
TRBV2	NA	TRBJ1-2	NA	CASSPGYGYTF	TGTGCCAGCAGTCCGGGCTATGGCTACACCTTC
TRBV10-2	TRBD1	TRBJ2-3	NA	CASSARTGDTQYF	TGCGCCAGCAGTGCGAGGACAGGAGATACGCAGTATTTT
TRBV2	TRBD1	TRBJ2-7	NA	CASKGQGYEQYF	TGTGCCAGCAAGGGACAGGGATACGAGCAGTACTTC
TRBV29-1	NA	TRBJ2-5	NA	CSFQGWQETQYF	TGCAGCTTCCAGGGTTGGCAAGAGACCCAGTACTTC
TRBV4-1	TRBD1	TRBJ2-5	once	CASRPDRVQETQYF	TGCGCCAGCAGGCCAGACAGGGTCCAAGAGACCCAGTACTTC
TRBV3-1/TRBV3-2	NA	TRBJ1-5	NA	CASSQDVSSNQPQHF	TGTGCCAGCAGCCAAGACGTCAGTAGCAATCAGCCCCAGCATTTT
TRBV9	NA	TRBJ2-1	NA	CASSLGQIGNEQFF	TGTGCCAGCAGCTTAGGACAGATTGGGAATGAGCAGTTCTTC
TRBV27	TRBD1	TRBJ2-7	NA	CASSSDRGRGSYEQYF	TGTGCCAGCAGTTCGGACAGGGGGCGGGGGTCCTACGAGCAGTACTTC